Shown below are 27 T cell receptor beta chains from a single sample sequenced in a study of cytomegalovirus exposure and HLA in healthy donors. PCR involved 60 Vbeta and 13 Jbeta primers. The protocol was immunoSEQ multiplex PCR, while the TCRdb copy is restricted to in-frame clones and leaves out a portion. The repertoire holds 65,000 to 90,000 clones, 82% seen once, with 1.5% to 2% in the top ten. Sequenced: PBMCs. The receptor set was obtained from a man between 18 and 35 years old in good health and CMV-seronegative.

A note on this clone: The conserved phenylalanine or tryptophan is not found at the CDR3 terminus, so this likely reflects a read error. The chain links TRBV6-5 to TRBJ1-5; no firm D call. CDR1 and CDR2 from the germline V gene are MNHEY and SVGAGI. The CDR3 has 15 amino acids. This CDR3 reads CASRSQSNSTQPQHL. CDR3 sequence (DNA): TGTGCCAGCAGATCGCAGAGCAATAGCACTCAGCCCCAGCATTTG.

This clone was seen only once. This chain connects TRBV9 to TRBJ2-3; TRBD2 agrees at 10 bases. The CDR3 is 19 amino acids. Germline V lookup: CDR1 SGDLS, CDR2 YYNGEE. With 2 bases clipped from V and 0 bases from J, the junction kept 12 bases outside the gene matches. This CDR3 is CASSVGEVRLAGSTDTQYF. For the CDR3, the DNA is TGTGCCAGCAGCGTGGGGGAGGTACGACTAGCGGGTAGCACAGATACGCAGTATTTT.

This clone appeared a few times. The chain combines TRBV4-2 with TRBJ2-2; D not resolved. Trimming took off 0 bases at V and 7 bases at J, with 15 bases between the two ends. Germline assignment: CDR1 LGHNA and CDR2 YNFKEQ. The CDR3 has 16 amino acids. The CDR3 region is CASSQELNPSHGELFF. The DNA for the CDR3 is TGTGCCAGCAGCCAAGAACTGAACCCCTCTCACGGGGAGCTGTTTTTT.

The rearrangement joins TRBV10-3 to TRBJ2-5; D remains unclear. This CDR3 is 13 amino acids long. Germline values: CDR1 ENHRY, CDR2 SYGVKD. V was trimmed by 3 bases and J by 9 bases, leaving 14 bases between them. CDR3 amino acids: CAISDLPHRAQYF. The CDR3 DNA reads as TGTGCCATCAGTGATCTCCCCCATAGAGCCCAGTACTTC.

The V and J genes are TRBV9 and TRBJ2-2, with TRBD1 identical over 7 bases. After removal of 3 bases from V and 6 bases from J, the junction contained 11 bases not matched to a gene. Germline loops: CDR1 SGDLS, CDR2 YYNGEE. The CDR3 has 16 residues. The CDR3 region has the DNA TGTGCCAGCAGCGCCCCACAGGGGCGCGGGTCCGGGGAGCTGTTTTTT. Protein sequence: CASSAPQGRGSGELFF.

J is TRBJ2-6 and V is TRBV5-4; 7 nucleotides align to TRBD1. The germline V gene encodes CDR1 SGHNT and CDR2 YYREEE (reference sequence). Trimming at V came to 5 bases and at J to 0 bases, leaving 5 bases not matched to a gene. The CDR3 runs to 16 residues. The CDR3 sequence is CASRRDRFSGANVLTF. DNA for the CDR3: TGTGCCAGCAGAAGGGACAGATTCTCTGGGGCCAACGTCCTGACTTTC.

The chain carries TRBV27 and TRBJ2-2; 10 bases are shared with TRBD1. The J segment lost 5 bases and the V segment lost 0 bases, leaving 3 bases of the junction unmatched. CDR1 is MNHEY and CDR2 is SMNVEV in the germline V gene (reference sequence). There are 16 residues in the CDR3. The CDR3: CASSLSRTGGTGELFF. The CDR3 DNA reads as TGTGCCAGCAGTTTATCGCGGACAGGGGGGACCGGGGAGCTGTTTTTT.

The V and J genes are TRBV29-1 and TRBJ2-5, with TRBD1 matching over 11 bases. V lost 7 bases to trimming and J lost 5 bases; unmatched junction nucleotides: 3. The CDR3 is 12 residues long. Germline-derived CDR1 and CDR2 are SQVTM and ANQGSEA. The CDR3 loop is CSAGTGGETQYF. DNA for the CDR3: TGCAGCGCAGGGACAGGGGGGGAGACCCAGTACTTC.

The genes are TRBV19 and TRBJ1-5, with D maybe TRBD1 (5 bases). CDR1 is LNHDA, CDR2 SQIVND, per germline (reference sequence). The V and J ends lost 0 bases and 1 base respectively, with 13 bases between them. The CDR3 sequence is 17 residues long. CDR3 DNA sequence: TGTGCCAGTAGTATAGATATGGTTAGGGGAAGCAATCAGCCCCAGCATTTT. Its protein is CASSIDMVRGSNQPQHF.

This clone appeared a single time. J is TRBJ1-1 and V is TRBV7-3, with D possibly TRBD1 on 5 matching bases. V lost 2 bases, J lost 6 bases, and 10 bases lay in between. Germline CDR1 and CDR2: SGHTA and FQGTGA. This CDR3 region has 13 residues. This chain's CDR3 is CASSLLRGSEAFF. The CDR3 DNA reads as TGTGCCAGCAGCTTATTGCGGGGGTCTGAAGCTTTCTTT.

This clone was counted a few times. This rearrangement joins TRBV28 to TRBJ1-4; D gene ambiguous. The V gene lost 3 bases and the J gene lost 0 bases, with 5 bases spanning the gap. CDR3 size: 14 residues. Per germline, CDR1 MDHEN and CDR2 SYDVKM. The CDR3 loop reads CASSFGATNEKLFF. In DNA, the CDR3 is TGTGCCAGCAGTTTCGGAGCAACTAATGAAAAACTGTTTTTT.

This clone was counted only a few times. The chain has TRBV2 and TRBJ1-5; no definite D call. The CDR3 consists of 13 residues. Germline CDR1 SNHLY, CDR2 FYNNEI. V was shortened by 8 bases and J by 3 bases, with 11 bases between the two germline ends. In DNA, the CDR3 is TGTGCCAGCGGTCCGGGTAACAATCAGCCCCAGCATTTT. It yields the protein CASGPGNNQPQHF.

The rearrangement joins TRBV5-1 to TRBJ2-1, with TRBD2 matching 12 bases. CDR1 is SGHRS, CDR2 YFSETQ, per germline. J was trimmed by 9 bases and V by 1 base; bases with no gene match: 11. The CDR3 extends over 17 amino acids. CDR3 residues: CASSLSPSGGALFEQFF. The CDR3 coding sequence is TGCGCCAGCAGCTTGTCTCCTAGCGGGGGGGCCCTGTTTGAGCAGTTCTTC.

The chain recombines TRBV28 with TRBJ1-5; 9 bases match TRBD1. V was clipped by 4 bases and J by 2 bases; unmatched bases: 6. Germline V gene data show CDR1 as MDHEN and CDR2 as SYDVKM. The CDR3 extends over 16 amino acids. Here the CDR3 reads CASSSQRTGGNQPQHF. CDR3 nucleotides: TGTGCCAGCAGTTCACAACGGACAGGGGGCAATCAGCCCCAGCATTTT.

The V gene is TRBV5-4, the J gene TRBJ1-2, with D unclear. The CDR3 runs 17 residues. Trimming took 7 bases from V and 0 from J, leaving 22 bases between them. Germline V gives CDR1 SGHNT, CDR2 YYREEE (reference sequence). The CDR3 here is CASLSGGRNLSNYGYTF. The DNA of the CDR3 is TGTGCCAGCCTATCCGGAGGACGGAACCTTTCTAACTATGGCTACACCTTC.

This rearrangement joins TRBV13 to TRBJ2-1; no definite D call. Germline-derived CDR1 and CDR2 are PRHDT and FYEKMQ (reference sequence). The CDR3 runs 12 residues. The V end lost 5 bases, the J end lost 9 bases, and 11 bases lay between the germline ends. The CDR3 DNA follows: TGTGCCAGCAGCCCCCAGGTGGGTGAGCAGTTCTTC. The encoded protein is CASSPQVGEQFF.

This sequence joins TRBV5-8 and TRBJ1-5; 7 bases map to TRBD1. This CDR3 region has 14 residues. V lost 1 base and J lost 5; bases outside the gene matches: 3. The germline V gene has CDR1 SGHTS and CDR2 YDEGEE. The CDR3 here is CASSLTGVDQPQHF. The CDR3, as DNA: TGTGCCAGCAGCTTGACAGGGGTCGATCAGCCCCAGCATTTT.

The genes are TRBV11-2 and TRBJ1-1; possible D gene TRBD1, 5 bases. V was cut by 5 bases and J by 4 bases, with 20 bases left in between. The CDR3 has 16 residues. Per the germline V gene, CDR1 is SGHAT and CDR2 is FQNNGV. The CDR3, as DNA: TGTGCCAGCAGCCTCTCACGGGGGTCGGGCTCCACTGAAGCTTTCTTT. This translates into CASSLSRGSGSTEAFF.

The chain has TRBV7-2 and TRBJ1-6; D remains unclear. Germline CDR1 is SGHTA and CDR2 is FQGNSA. There are 15 residues in the CDR3. Trimming shortened V by 1 base and J by 9 bases, and 13 bases separated the two germline ends. The chain's CDR3 is CASSLDTFSRSPLHF. Written as DNA, the CDR3 is TGTGCCAGCAGCTTAGACACATTCTCCCGTTCACCCCTCCACTTT.

The sample holds a few counts of this clone. The V and J genes are TRBV4-3 and TRBJ2-3, with TRBD2 identical over 9 bases. Germline trimming cut 8 bases from V and 5 bases from J; bases unmatched to any gene: 14. CDR1 is LGHNA, CDR2 YSLEER, per germline. This CDR3 is built from 16 residues. The CDR3 loop reads CASGSGVAGVRDTQYF. DNA of the CDR3: TGCGCCAGCGGATCAGGGGTAGCGGGAGTTAGAGATACGCAGTATTTT.

CDR3 DNA sequence: TGTGCCAGTAGCCCCGACAGGCGGGGGGGCTACACCTTC. Protein sequence: CASSPDRRGGYTF. The chain employs TRBV19 and TRBJ1-2; TRBD1 might be the D (6 bases). The germline V and J ends were trimmed by 6 bases and 8 bases, with 16 bases remaining between them. CDR3 length: 13 amino acids. Germline V lookup: CDR1 LNHDA, CDR2 SQIVND (reference sequence).

This chain connects TRBV19 to TRBJ1-5; TRBD1 aligns across 7 bases. The CDR3 contains 15 residues. CDR1 LNHDA and CDR2 SQIVND come from the germline V gene (reference sequence). The V and J ends lost 6 bases and 1 base, in that order; junction bases with no gene match: 6. The CDR3 coding sequence is TGTGCCAGTAGGCCGACAGGGTTCAGCAATCAGCCCCAGCATTTT. It encodes CASRPTGFSNQPQHF.

V and J are TRBV6-6 and TRBJ1-1; possible D gene TRBD1, 5 bases. Germline V gene sequence: CDR1 MNHNY, CDR2 SVGAGI (reference sequence). V was pared by 8 bases and J by 4 bases, with 14 bases between. The CDR3 extends over 13 amino acids. The CDR3 is CASGLQTATEAFF. The CDR3 DNA follows: TGTGCCAGCGGGCTACAGACAGCCACTGAAGCTTTCTTT.

The rearrangement links TRBV11-2 to TRBJ2-1; TRBD2 agrees at 9 bases. V lost 0 bases to trimming and J lost 5 bases; unmatched junction nucleotides: 2. Germline-derived CDR1 and CDR2 are SGHAT and FQNNGV. This CDR3 spans 15 amino acids. The CDR3 DNA follows: TGTGCCAGCAGCTTAGATGCGGGGGGGGACAATGAGCAGTTCTTC. It encodes CASSLDAGGDNEQFF.

The chain uses TRBV19 and TRBJ2-1; possible D gene TRBD2, 6 bases. Germline values: CDR1 LNHDA, CDR2 SQIVND (reference sequence). Trimming shortened V by 3 bases and J by 4 bases, and 16 bases separated the two germline ends. The CDR3 is 16 amino acids. The CDR3 protein is CASSISGLATYNEQFF. In nucleotides, the CDR3 is TGTGCCAGTAGTATTTCGGGGCTAGCGACATACAATGAGCAGTTCTTC.

This chain links TRBV21-1 with TRBJ1-1. TRBV21-1 is a pseudogene. This CDR3 comprises 13 residues. CDR3 amino acids: CASSSKRWTEAFF. The CDR3 DNA follows: TGTGCCAGCAGCTCTAAGCGGTGGACTGAAGCTTTCTTT.

CDR3 nucleotide sequence: TGTGCCAGCAGAGAGACAGATCTAAACACTGAAGCTTTCTTT. It codes for CASRETDLNTEAFF. The chain recombines TRBV6-5 with TRBJ1-1, with D perhaps matching TRBD1 (5 bases). V was shortened by 6 bases and J by 2 bases, with 13 bases between the two germline ends. The CDR3 extends over 14 amino acids. The germline V gene encodes CDR1 MNHEY and CDR2 SVGAGI.